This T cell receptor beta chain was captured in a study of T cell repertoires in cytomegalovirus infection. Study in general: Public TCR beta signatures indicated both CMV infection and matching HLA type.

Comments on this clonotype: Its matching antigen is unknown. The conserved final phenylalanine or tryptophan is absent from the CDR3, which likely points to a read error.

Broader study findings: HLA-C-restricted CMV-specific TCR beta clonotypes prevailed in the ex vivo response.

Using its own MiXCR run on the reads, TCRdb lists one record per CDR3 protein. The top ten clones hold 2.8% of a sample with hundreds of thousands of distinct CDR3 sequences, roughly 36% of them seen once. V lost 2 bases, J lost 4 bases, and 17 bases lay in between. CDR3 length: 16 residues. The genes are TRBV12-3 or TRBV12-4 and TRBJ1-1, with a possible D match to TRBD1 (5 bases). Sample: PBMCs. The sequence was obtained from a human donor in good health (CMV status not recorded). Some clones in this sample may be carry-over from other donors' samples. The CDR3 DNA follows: TGTGCCAGCAGTTTACTGGGACGGCGGGATAGCACTGAAGCTTTCATT. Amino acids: CASSLLGRRDSTEAFI.